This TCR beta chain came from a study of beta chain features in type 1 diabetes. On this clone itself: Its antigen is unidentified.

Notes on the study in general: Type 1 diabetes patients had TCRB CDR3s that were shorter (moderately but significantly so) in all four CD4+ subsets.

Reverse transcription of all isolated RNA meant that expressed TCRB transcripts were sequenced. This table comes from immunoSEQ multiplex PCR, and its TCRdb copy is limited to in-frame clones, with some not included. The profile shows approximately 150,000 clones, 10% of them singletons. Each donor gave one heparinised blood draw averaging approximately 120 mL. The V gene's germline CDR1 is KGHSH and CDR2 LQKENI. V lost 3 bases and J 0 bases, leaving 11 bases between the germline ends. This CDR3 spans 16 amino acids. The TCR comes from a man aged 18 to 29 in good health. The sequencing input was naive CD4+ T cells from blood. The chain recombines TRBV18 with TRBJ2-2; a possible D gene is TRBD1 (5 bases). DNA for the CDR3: TGTGCCAGCTCACCTCAGGGAAGGACGAACACCGGGGAGCTGTTTTTT. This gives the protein CASSPQGRTNTGELFF. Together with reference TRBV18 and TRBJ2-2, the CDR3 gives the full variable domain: NAGVMQNPRHLVRRRGQEARLRCSPMKGHSHVYWYRQLPEEGLKFMVYLQKENIIDESGMPKERFSAEFPKEGPSILRIQQVVRGDSAAYFCASSPQGRTNTGELFFGEGSRLTVL.